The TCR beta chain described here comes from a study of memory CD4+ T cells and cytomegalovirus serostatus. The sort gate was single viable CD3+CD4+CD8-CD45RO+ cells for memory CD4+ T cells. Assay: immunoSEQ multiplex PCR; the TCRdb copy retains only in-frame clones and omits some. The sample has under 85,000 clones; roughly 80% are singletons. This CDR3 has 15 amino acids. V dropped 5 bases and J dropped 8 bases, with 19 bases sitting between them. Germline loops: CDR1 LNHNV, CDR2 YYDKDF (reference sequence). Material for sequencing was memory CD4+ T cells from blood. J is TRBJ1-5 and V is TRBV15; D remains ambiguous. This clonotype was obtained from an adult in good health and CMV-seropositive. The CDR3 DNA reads TGTGCCACCAGCCCCCCTTCGTATGAGAGGGAGCCCCAGCATTTT. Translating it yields CATSPPSYEREPQHF. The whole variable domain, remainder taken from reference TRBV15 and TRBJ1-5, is DAMVIQNPRYQVTQFGKPVTLSCSQTLNHNVMYWYQQKSSQAPKLLFHYYDKDFNNEADTPDNFQSRRPNTSFCFLDIRSPGLGDTAMYLCATSPPSYEREPQHFGDGTRLSIL.